These T cell receptor beta chains were read from a single sample in a study of Graves' ophthalmopathy and Graves' hyperthyroidism. TCRdb reprocessed the multiplex PCR reads via MiXCR and lists one record per CDR3 protein. The repertoire holds about 500,000 distinct CDR3 sequences, 13% to 15% seen once, with more than 8.5% in the top ten. Sequencing input: blood. These receptors were collected from a woman in her twenties or thirties with Graves' ophthalmopathy. Both conserved end residues are part of each CDR3. Each record gives: V gene, J gene, D gene, clone size, CDR3 protein, CDR3 DNA. A D gene is named only where the DNA matches it firmly. Expanded clones are given a class, and other clones once, few, many or no size at all.

v_call: TRBV19
j_call: TRBJ1-1
d_call: .
clone_size: .
cdr3_aa: CASTPYHGTEAFF
cdr3_nt: TGTGCCAGTACCCCATACCACGGGACTGAAGCTTTCTTT

v_call: TRBV10-3
j_call: TRBJ2-3
d_call: TRBD2
clone_size: many
cdr3_aa: CATWTSGGRSTDTQYF
cdr3_nt: TGTGCCACCTGGACTAGCGGGGGCCGGAGCACAGATACGCAGTATTTT

v_call: TRBV2
j_call: TRBJ1-5
d_call: .
clone_size: many
cdr3_aa: CASSEGRAQPQHF
cdr3_nt: TGTGCCAGCAGTGAAGGCCGGGCTCAGCCCCAGCATTTT

v_call: TRBV9
j_call: TRBJ2-7
d_call: .
clone_size: many
cdr3_aa: CASSGRDDSYEQYF
cdr3_nt: TGTGCCAGCAGCGGCCGGGACGATTCCTACGAGCAGTACTTC

v_call: TRBV5-1
j_call: TRBJ1-1
d_call: .
clone_size: many
cdr3_aa: CASSLVTGMNTEAFF
cdr3_nt: TGCGCCAGCAGCTTGGTGACAGGCATGAACACTGAAGCTTTCTTT

v_call: TRBV6-2/TRBV6-3
j_call: TRBJ2-3
d_call: .
clone_size: many
cdr3_aa: CASRNYRVGSGTDTQYF
cdr3_nt: TGTGCCAGCAGAAACTACCGTGTCGGAAGTGGCACAGATACGCAGTATTTT

v_call: TRBV12-3/TRBV12-4
j_call: TRBJ1-1
d_call: .
clone_size: many
cdr3_aa: CASGYRNTEAFF
cdr3_nt: TGTGCCAGCGGATACCGGAACACTGAAGCTTTCTTT

v_call: TRBV6-5
j_call: TRBJ1-2
d_call: TRBD1
clone_size: many
cdr3_aa: CASSYSMTGNGYTF
cdr3_nt: TGTGCCAGCAGTTACTCAATGACAGGGAACGGCTACACCTTC

v_call: TRBV11-2
j_call: TRBJ1-2
d_call: .
clone_size: many
cdr3_aa: CASSPTRVGRINYGYTF
cdr3_nt: TGTGCCAGCAGCCCCACGAGGGTCGGGAGAATTAACTATGGCTACACCTTC

v_call: TRBV27
j_call: TRBJ2-7
d_call: TRBD2
clone_size: few
cdr3_aa: CASSNELNGTSGLYEQYF
cdr3_nt: TGTGCCAGCAGTAACGAGCTGAACGGGACTAGCGGACTTTACGAGCAGTACTTC

v_call: TRBV19
j_call: TRBJ1-1
d_call: .
clone_size: many
cdr3_aa: CASSAPPGAAFF
cdr3_nt: TGTGCCAGTAGTGCCCCCCCGGGCGCAGCTTTCTTT

v_call: TRBV20-1
j_call: TRBJ1-5
d_call: TRBD1
clone_size: many
cdr3_aa: CSARGGQGIRQPQHF
cdr3_nt: TGCAGTGCTAGGGGGGGACAGGGGATCCGGCAGCCCCAGCATTTT

v_call: TRBV27
j_call: TRBJ2-7
d_call: .
clone_size: once
cdr3_aa: CASSLAGPIYEQYF
cdr3_nt: TGTGCCAGCAGTTTAGCGGGACCGATCTACGAGCAGTACTTC

v_call: TRBV7-9
j_call: TRBJ2-2
d_call: TRBD1
clone_size: many
cdr3_aa: CASSLGQGNTGELFF
cdr3_nt: TGTGCCAGCAGCTTGGGACAGGGCAACACCGGGGAGCTGTTTTTT

v_call: TRBV10-3
j_call: TRBJ1-2
d_call: .
clone_size: few
cdr3_aa: CAAFMGDYGYTF
cdr3_nt: TGTGCCGCCTTCATGGGGGACTATGGCTACACCTTC

v_call: TRBV20-1
j_call: TRBJ2-4
d_call: .
clone_size: many
cdr3_aa: CSARADPKNIQYF
cdr3_nt: TGCAGTGCTAGAGCAGATCCCAAAAACATTCAGTACTTC

v_call: TRBV29-1
j_call: TRBJ1-1
d_call: .
clone_size: many
cdr3_aa: CSVEGLGRPTEAFF
cdr3_nt: TGCAGCGTTGAAGGTCTAGGGCGACCCACTGAAGCTTTCTTT

v_call: TRBV7-2
j_call: TRBJ2-5
d_call: .
clone_size: many
cdr3_aa: CASSPPREGGLETQYF
cdr3_nt: TGTGCCAGCAGCCCCCCCAGAGAGGGGGGGCTGGAGACCCAGTACTTC

v_call: TRBV19
j_call: TRBJ2-2
d_call: .
clone_size: many
cdr3_aa: CASIPRGNTGELFF
cdr3_nt: TGTGCCAGCATTCCCCGGGGTAACACCGGGGAGCTGTTTTTT

v_call: TRBV7-8
j_call: TRBJ2-2
d_call: .
clone_size: many
cdr3_aa: CASSSGTNTGELFF
cdr3_nt: TGTGCCAGCAGCTCGGGGACGAACACCGGGGAGCTGTTTTTT

v_call: TRBV15
j_call: TRBJ2-7
d_call: .
clone_size: many
cdr3_aa: CATSRDGEGRLHEQYF
cdr3_nt: TGTGCCACCAGCAGAGACGGAGAGGGGAGGCTCCACGAGCAGTACTTC

v_call: TRBV6-1
j_call: TRBJ1-1
d_call: .
clone_size: many
cdr3_aa: CASSEAWGLMNTEAFF
cdr3_nt: TGTGCCAGCAGTGAAGCGTGGGGGTTGATGAACACTGAAGCTTTCTTT

v_call: TRBV27
j_call: TRBJ1-2
d_call: TRBD1
clone_size: .
cdr3_aa: CASSPLVRGHGYTF
cdr3_nt: TGTGCCAGCAGTCCCCTCGTCAGGGGGCATGGCTACACCTTC

v_call: TRBV7-8
j_call: TRBJ1-1
d_call: .
clone_size: .
cdr3_aa: CASSSEVGKAFF
cdr3_nt: TGTGCCAGCAGCTCCGAGGTGGGGAAAGCTTTCTTT

v_call: TRBV9
j_call: TRBJ1-2
d_call: .
clone_size: many
cdr3_aa: CASSVEAGYGYTF
cdr3_nt: TGTGCCAGCAGCGTAGAGGCGGGATATGGCTACACCTTC

v_call: TRBV7-2
j_call: TRBJ1-6
d_call: .
clone_size: many
cdr3_aa: CASSPTGQNNSPLHF
cdr3_nt: TGTGCCAGCAGCCCCACAGGGCAGAATAATTCACCCCTCCACTTT

v_call: TRBV19
j_call: TRBJ1-1
d_call: TRBD1
clone_size: many
cdr3_aa: CASGHTGGDTEAFF
cdr3_nt: TGTGCCAGTGGACATACAGGGGGGGACACTGAAGCTTTCTTT

v_call: TRBV27
j_call: TRBJ2-7
d_call: .
clone_size: few
cdr3_aa: CASRLGFEQYF
cdr3_nt: TGTGCCAGTCGACTTGGGTTCGAGCAGTACTTC

v_call: TRBV12-3/TRBV12-4
j_call: TRBJ1-1
d_call: .
clone_size: many
cdr3_aa: CASSTTGTNTEAFF
cdr3_nt: TGTGCCAGCAGTACCACAGGGACGAACACTGAAGCTTTCTTT

v_call: TRBV7-3
j_call: TRBJ1-1
d_call: .
clone_size: many
cdr3_aa: CASSLTRESNTEAFF
cdr3_nt: TGTGCCAGCAGCTTAACGAGGGAGAGTAACACTGAAGCTTTCTTT

v_call: TRBV7-8
j_call: TRBJ2-7
d_call: TRBD1
clone_size: many
cdr3_aa: CASSPRTGGFGEQYF
cdr3_nt: TGTGCCAGCAGCCCACGGACAGGGGGTTTCGGCGAGCAGTACTTC

v_call: TRBV7-8
j_call: TRBJ2-7
d_call: .
clone_size: many
cdr3_aa: CASSFAGATYEQYF
cdr3_nt: TGTGCCAGCAGCTTCGCGGGGGCAACCTACGAGCAGTACTTC

v_call: TRBV9
j_call: TRBJ1-2
d_call: .
clone_size: many
cdr3_aa: CASSGRNRYGYTF
cdr3_nt: TGTGCCAGCAGCGGTCGGAATCGGTATGGCTACACCTTC

v_call: TRBV27
j_call: TRBJ1-2
d_call: .
clone_size: many
cdr3_aa: CASSSKAGSYGYTF
cdr3_nt: TGTGCCAGCAGTTCTAAAGCCGGGAGCTATGGCTACACCTTC

v_call: TRBV20-1
j_call: TRBJ1-6
d_call: TRBD1
clone_size: many
cdr3_aa: CSARTGVDSPLHF
cdr3_nt: TGCAGTGCTCGGACAGGGGTGGATTCACCCCTCCACTTT

v_call: TRBV5-1
j_call: TRBJ2-6
d_call: .
clone_size: few
cdr3_aa: CASSPGTFGPGANVLTF
cdr3_nt: TGCGCCAGCAGCCCCGGGACATTCGGACCCGGGGCCAACGTCCTGACTTTC

v_call: TRBV27
j_call: TRBJ2-7
d_call: .
clone_size: few
cdr3_aa: CASSLGAVYEQYF
cdr3_nt: TGTGCCAGCAGTTTAGGGGCAGTCTACGAGCAGTACTTC